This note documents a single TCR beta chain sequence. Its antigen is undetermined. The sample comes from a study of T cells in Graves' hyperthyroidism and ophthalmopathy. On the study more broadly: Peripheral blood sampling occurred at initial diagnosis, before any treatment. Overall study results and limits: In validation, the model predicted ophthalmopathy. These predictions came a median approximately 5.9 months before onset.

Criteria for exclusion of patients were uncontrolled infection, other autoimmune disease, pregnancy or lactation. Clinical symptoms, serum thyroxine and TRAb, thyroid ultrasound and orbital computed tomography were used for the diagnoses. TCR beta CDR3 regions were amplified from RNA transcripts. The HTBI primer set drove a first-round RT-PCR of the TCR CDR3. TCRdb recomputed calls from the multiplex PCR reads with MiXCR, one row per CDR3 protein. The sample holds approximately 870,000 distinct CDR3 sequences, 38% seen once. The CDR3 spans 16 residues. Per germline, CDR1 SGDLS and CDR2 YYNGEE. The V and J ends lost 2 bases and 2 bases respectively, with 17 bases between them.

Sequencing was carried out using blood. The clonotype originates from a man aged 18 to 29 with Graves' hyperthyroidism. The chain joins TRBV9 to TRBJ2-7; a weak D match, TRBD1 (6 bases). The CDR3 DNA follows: TGTGCCAGCAGCGTGGACCGGGACACCTTTACCTACGAGCAGTACTTC. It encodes CASSVDRDTFTYEQYF.